The source of this T cell receptor (beta chain) is a study of read filtering for tumor transcriptome and immune sequencing. The overall study: Patients were approximately 18 male and around 13 female, mean age around 70 years, range 47 to 80. RNA-seq yielded only roughly 85 to 1,400 TCR reads, IR-seq about 4.05 to 10.27 million.

V gave up 11 bases and J gave up 15 bases, with 17 bases separating them. There are 10 residues in the CDR3. Per the germline V gene, CDR1 is MDHEN and CDR2 is SYDVKM. This library used roughly 400 ng RNA and molecular barcoded adaptors spanning alpha/delta and beta/gamma chains. Each CDR3 protein is one row after TCRdb ran MiXCR on the reads. The repertoire holds about 130,000 distinct CDR3 sequences, roughly 13% seen once, with 8% to 13% in the top ten. This clonotype was found many times. The antigen is unknown. Study results and caveats: Compared with RNA-seq, IR-seq gave much higher clonotype depth and reliability.

This chain uses TRBV28 with TRBJ2-1; perhaps TRBD1 as D (6 bases). The sequence was collected from a donor aged 40 or older with multiple myeloma. Sequenced: a population of CD138-negative cells sorted from bone marrow. CDR3 sequence reads: CAAAGDTPFF. The CDR3 DNA reads TGTGCCGCAGCAGGGGATACTCCGTTCTTC.